These 9 T cell receptor beta chains were all obtained from the same sample, sequenced in a study of cytomegalovirus exposure and HLA in healthy donors. In the PCR, 60 Vbeta and 13 Jbeta primers were used. Generated by immunoSEQ multiplex PCR, the TCRdb table keeps only in-frame clones and is missing some. This table holds about 190,000 clones, approximately 80% found once. Sequenced sample: PBMCs. The receptors stem from a man between 35 and 55 years old in good health and CMV-seropositive.

This rearrangement joins TRBV30 to TRBJ2-5, with 10 bases aligning to TRBD1. The J segment lost 5 bases and the V segment lost 4 bases, leaving 19 bases of the junction unmatched. Germline assignment: CDR1 GTSNPN and CDR2 SVGIG (reference sequence). CDR3 length: 18 amino acids. The CDR3 sequence is CAWNSGTGASTAVETQYF. The CDR3 region has the DNA TGTGCCTGGAATTCCGGGACAGGGGCTTCGACTGCGGTGGAGACCCAGTACTTC.

The chain recombines TRBV27 with TRBJ2-5, with 8 bases matching TRBD1. Germline V CDR1 and CDR2: MNHEY, SMNVEV (reference sequence). This CDR3 is built from 15 residues. V lost 4 bases and J lost 11; bases outside the gene matches: 15. As DNA, the CDR3 is TGTGCCAGCAGTTCGTCCCGGGACAGGACCTATGAGCAGTACTTC. Encoded protein: CASSSSRDRTYEQYF.

This clone was seen only a few times. V is TRBV5-8 and J is TRBJ2-1, with D perhaps TRBD2 (5 bases). The CDR3 sequence is 15 residues long. V gave up 4 bases and J gave up 1 base, with 12 bases separating them. The germline V gene has CDR1 SGHTS and CDR2 YDEGEE. CDR3 amino acids: CASSPVGGSYNEQFF. The CDR3 nucleotides read TGTGCCAGCAGCCCGGTTGGCGGGTCCTACAATGAGCAGTTCTTC.

The V call is TRBV9, the J call TRBJ2-7; possible D gene TRBD1, 6 bases. Trimming shortened V by 0 bases and J by 2 bases, and 9 bases separated the two germline ends. Germline V gives CDR1 SGDLS, CDR2 YYNGEE. This CDR3 region has 14 residues. The chain's CDR3 is CASSVDQGTYEQYF. In DNA form, the CDR3 reads TGTGCCAGCAGCGTAGATCAGGGGACCTACGAGCAGTACTTC.

This rearrangement joins TRBV9 to TRBJ2-3, with 9 bases identical to TRBD2. The CDR3 has 15 residues. The germline V gene encodes CDR1 SGDLS and CDR2 YYNGEE. The J segment lost 1 base and the V segment lost 0 bases, leaving 0 bases of the junction unmatched. In DNA, the CDR3 is TGTGCCAGCAGCGTAGGACTAGCGGGCACAGATACGCAGTATTTT. Amino acids: CASSVGLAGTDTQYF.

V usage is TRBV18 and J usage is TRBJ2-5; no reliable D call. CDR3 length equals 14 residues. Per the germline V gene, CDR1 is KGHSH and CDR2 is LQKENI. V dropped 2 bases and J dropped 2 bases, with 9 bases sitting between them. CDR3 in DNA: TGTGCCAGCTCACCATCCACAGATCAAGAGACCCAGTACTTC. Translated, it gives CASSPSTDQETQYF.

The chain combines TRBV2 with TRBJ2-7; tentative D call: TRBD1 (6 bases). Germline-derived CDR1 and CDR2 are SNHLY and FYNNEI. Trimming removed 6 bases at V and 9 bases at J, with 15 bases between. The CDR3 runs to 12 residues. Here the CDR3 DNA reads TGTGCCAGCAGGCCAGACAGGCCCGGGCAGTACTTC. It encodes CASRPDRPGQYF.

The gene calls are TRBV7-7 and TRBJ2-5; tentative D call: TRBD1 (6 bases). The CDR3 totals 11 residues. Trimming shortened V by 8 bases and J by 4 bases, and 8 bases separated the two germline ends. In germline, CDR1 is SSHAT, CDR2 FNYEAQ (reference sequence). The CDR3 DNA is TGTGCCAGCGAACAGGGAGAGACCCAGTACTTC. Translated, it gives CASEQGETQYF.

The chain couples TRBV6-6 to TRBJ1-1; 10 nucleotides match TRBD1. Per germline, CDR1 MNHNY and CDR2 SVGAGI (reference sequence). The CDR3 has 15 amino acids. J was trimmed by 1 base and V by 2 bases; bases with no gene match: 1. The CDR3 DNA follows: TGTGCCAGCAGTTACGGGGACAGGGGGAACACTGAAGCTTTCTTT. Translation: CASSYGDRGNTEAFF.